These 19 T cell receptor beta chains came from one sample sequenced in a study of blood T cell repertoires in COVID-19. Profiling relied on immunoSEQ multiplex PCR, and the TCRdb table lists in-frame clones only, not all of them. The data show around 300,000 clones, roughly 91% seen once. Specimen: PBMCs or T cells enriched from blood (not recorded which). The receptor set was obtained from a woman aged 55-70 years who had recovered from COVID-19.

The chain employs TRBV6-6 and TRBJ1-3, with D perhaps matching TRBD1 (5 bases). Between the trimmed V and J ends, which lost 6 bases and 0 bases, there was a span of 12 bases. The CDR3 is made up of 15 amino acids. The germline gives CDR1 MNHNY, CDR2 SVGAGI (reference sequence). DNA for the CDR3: TGTGCCAGCAGCCTATCAGGGCCCTCTGGAAACACCATATATTTT. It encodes CASSLSGPSGNTIYF.

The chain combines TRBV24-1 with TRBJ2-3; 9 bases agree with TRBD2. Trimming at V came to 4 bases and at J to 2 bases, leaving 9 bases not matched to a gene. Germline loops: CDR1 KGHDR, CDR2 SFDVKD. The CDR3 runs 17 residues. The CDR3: CATSDSRSGGYTDTQYF. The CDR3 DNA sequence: TGTGCCACCAGTGACTCTCGGAGCGGGGGGTACACAGATACGCAGTATTTT.

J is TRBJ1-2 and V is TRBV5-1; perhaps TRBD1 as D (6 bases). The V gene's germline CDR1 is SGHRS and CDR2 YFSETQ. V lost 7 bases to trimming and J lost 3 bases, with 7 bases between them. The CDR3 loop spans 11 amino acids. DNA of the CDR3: TGCGCCAGCTCAGGGGACTATGGCTACACCTTC. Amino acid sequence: CASSGDYGYTF.

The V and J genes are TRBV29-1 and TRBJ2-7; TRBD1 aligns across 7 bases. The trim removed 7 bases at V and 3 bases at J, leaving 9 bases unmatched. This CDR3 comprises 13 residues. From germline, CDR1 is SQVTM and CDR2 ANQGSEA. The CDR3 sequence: CSAGPGQLYEQYF. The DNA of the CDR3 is TGCAGCGCAGGGCCGGGACAGCTCTACGAGCAGTACTTC.

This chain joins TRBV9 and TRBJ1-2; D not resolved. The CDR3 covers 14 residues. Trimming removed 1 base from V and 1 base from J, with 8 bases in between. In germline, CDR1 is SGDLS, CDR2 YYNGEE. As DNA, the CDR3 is TGTGCCAGCAGCGTAACGGGATTTAACTATGGCTACACCTTC. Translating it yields CASSVTGFNYGYTF.

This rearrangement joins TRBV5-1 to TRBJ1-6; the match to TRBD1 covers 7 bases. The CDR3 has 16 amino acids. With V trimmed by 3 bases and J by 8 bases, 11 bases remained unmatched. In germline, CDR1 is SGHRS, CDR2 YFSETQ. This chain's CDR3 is CASSYEPGQSYSPLHF. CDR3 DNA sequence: TGCGCCAGCAGCTATGAGCCGGGACAGAGTTATTCACCCCTCCACTTT.

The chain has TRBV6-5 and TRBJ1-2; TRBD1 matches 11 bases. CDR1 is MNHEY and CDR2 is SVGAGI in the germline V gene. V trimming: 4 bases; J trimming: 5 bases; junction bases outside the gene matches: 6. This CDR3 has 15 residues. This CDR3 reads CASSSRTGGSYGYTF. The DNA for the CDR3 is TGTGCCAGCAGTTCCCGGACAGGGGGCTCTTATGGCTACACCTTC.

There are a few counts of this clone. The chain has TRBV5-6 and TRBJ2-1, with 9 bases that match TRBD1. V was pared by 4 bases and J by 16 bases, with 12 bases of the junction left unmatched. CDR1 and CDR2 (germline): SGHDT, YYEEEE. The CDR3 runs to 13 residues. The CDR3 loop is CASSLGTTGGFFF. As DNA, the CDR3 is TGTGCCAGCAGCCTAGGGACGACAGGGGGGTTTTTCTTC. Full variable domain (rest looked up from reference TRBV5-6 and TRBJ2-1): DAGVTQSPTHLIKTRGQQVTLRCSPKSGHDTVSWYQQALGQGPQFIFQYYEEEERQRGNFPDRFSGHQFPNYSSELNVNALLLGDSALYLCASSLGTTGGFFFGPGTRLTVL.

The CDR3 nucleotides read TGCGCCAGCAGCCAAGACCGGCGCGGGGAGAACACTGAAGCTTTCTTT. Translating it yields CASSQDRRGENTEAFF. V gene TRBV4-1 combines with J gene TRBJ1-1; D unclear. Germline assignment: CDR1 MGHRA and CDR2 YSYEKL. V gave up 0 bases and J gave up 1 base, with 12 bases separating them. The CDR3 consists of 16 residues.

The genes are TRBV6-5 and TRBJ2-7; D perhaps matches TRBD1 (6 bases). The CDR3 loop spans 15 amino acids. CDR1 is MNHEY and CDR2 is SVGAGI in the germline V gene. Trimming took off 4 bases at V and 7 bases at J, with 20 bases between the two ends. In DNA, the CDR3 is TGTGCCAGCAGTTCCCCCGGAGTAGGGGGTCGGGAGCAGTACTTC. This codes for CASSSPGVGGREQYF.

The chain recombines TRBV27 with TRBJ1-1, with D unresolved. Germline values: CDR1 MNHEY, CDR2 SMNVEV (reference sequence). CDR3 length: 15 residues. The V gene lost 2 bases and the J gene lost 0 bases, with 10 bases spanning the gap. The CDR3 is CASSLGLNMNTEAFF. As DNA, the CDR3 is TGTGCCAGCAGTTTAGGTCTCAACATGAACACTGAAGCTTTCTTT.

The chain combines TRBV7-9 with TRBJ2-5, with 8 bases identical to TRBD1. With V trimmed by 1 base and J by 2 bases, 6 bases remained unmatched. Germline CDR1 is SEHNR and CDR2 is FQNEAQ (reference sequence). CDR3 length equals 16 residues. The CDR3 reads CASSLGPGTGQETQYF. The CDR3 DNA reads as TGTGCCAGCAGCTTAGGGCCCGGGACAGGTCAAGAGACCCAGTACTTC.

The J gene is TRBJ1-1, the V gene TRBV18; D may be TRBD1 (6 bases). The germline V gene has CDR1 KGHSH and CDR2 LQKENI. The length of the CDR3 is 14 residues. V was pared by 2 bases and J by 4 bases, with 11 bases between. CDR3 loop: CASSPIAGATEAFF. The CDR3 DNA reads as TGTGCCAGCTCACCAATCGCAGGGGCCACTGAAGCTTTCTTT.

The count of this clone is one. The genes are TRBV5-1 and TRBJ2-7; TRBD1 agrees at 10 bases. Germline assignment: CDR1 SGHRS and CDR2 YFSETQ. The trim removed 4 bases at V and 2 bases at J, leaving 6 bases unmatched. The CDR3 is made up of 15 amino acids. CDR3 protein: CASSVLGQGAYEQYF. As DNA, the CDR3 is TGCGCCAGCAGCGTCTTAGGACAGGGGGCCTACGAGCAGTACTTC.

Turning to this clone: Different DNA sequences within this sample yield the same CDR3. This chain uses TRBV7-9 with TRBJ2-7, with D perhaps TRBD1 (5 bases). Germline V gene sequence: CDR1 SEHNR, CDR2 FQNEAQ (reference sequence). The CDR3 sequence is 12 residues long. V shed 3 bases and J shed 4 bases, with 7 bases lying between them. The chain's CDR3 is CASSFQGYEQYF. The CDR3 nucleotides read TGTGCCAGCAGCTTTCAGGGTTACGAGCAGTACTTC.

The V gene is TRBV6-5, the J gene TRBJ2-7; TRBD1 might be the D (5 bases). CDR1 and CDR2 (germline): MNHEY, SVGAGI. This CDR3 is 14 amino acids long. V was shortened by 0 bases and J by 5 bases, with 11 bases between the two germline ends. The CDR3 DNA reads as TGTGCCAGCAGTTACTCGTGGGGCAGCGACGAGCAGTACTTC. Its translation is CASSYSWGSDEQYF.

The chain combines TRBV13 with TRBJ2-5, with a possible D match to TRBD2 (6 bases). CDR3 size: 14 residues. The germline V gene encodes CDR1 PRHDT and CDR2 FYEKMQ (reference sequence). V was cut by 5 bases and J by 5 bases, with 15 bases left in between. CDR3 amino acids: CASSPLGGFETQYF. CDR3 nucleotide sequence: TGTGCCAGCAGCCCCCTGGGAGGTTTCGAGACCCAGTACTTC.

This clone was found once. The CDR3 reads CASSFTGTGTAEETQYF. The CDR3 nucleotides are TGTGCCAGCAGCTTTACCGGGACAGGGACGGCTGAAGAGACCCAGTACTTC. The J gene is TRBJ2-5, the V gene TRBV21-1; the table calls TRBD1, which could not be checked here. TRBV21-1 is shown as a pseudogene. This CDR3 has 17 amino acids.

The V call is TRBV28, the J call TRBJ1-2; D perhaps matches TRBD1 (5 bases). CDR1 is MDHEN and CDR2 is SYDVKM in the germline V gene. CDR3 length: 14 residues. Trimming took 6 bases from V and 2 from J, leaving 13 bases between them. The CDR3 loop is CASRVTASNYGYTF. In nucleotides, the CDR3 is TGTGCCAGCAGGGTGACAGCTTCGAACTATGGCTACACCTTC.